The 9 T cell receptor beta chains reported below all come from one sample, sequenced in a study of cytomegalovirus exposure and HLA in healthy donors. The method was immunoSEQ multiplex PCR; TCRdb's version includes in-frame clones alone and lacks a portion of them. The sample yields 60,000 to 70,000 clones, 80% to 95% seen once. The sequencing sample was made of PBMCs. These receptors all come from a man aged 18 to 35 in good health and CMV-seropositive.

CDR3 sequence reads: CASSFVRRVDGYTF. The DNA of the CDR3 is TGTGCCAGCAGTTTCGTTCGGAGGGTCGATGGCTACACCTTC. This sequence joins TRBV28 and TRBJ1-2, with no clear D. CDR3 length: 14 amino acids. CDR1 is MDHEN and CDR2 is SYDVKM in the germline V gene. Trimming cost V 3 bases and J 6 bases, with 14 bases left between them.

Written as DNA, the CDR3 is TGTGCCAGCAGTGGTCTAAACACCGGGGAGCTGTTTTTT. This sequence encodes CASSGLNTGELFF. V and J are TRBV25-1 and TRBJ2-2; no reliable D call. The CDR3 has 13 amino acids. From germline, CDR1 is MGHDK and CDR2 SYGVNS. V lost 4 bases and J lost 2, with 5 bases in between.

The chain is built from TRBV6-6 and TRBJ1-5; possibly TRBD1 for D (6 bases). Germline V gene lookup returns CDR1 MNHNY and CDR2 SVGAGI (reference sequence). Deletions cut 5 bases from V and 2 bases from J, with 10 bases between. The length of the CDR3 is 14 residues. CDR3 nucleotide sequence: TGTGCCAGCAGTCCGCAGGGGCGCAATCAGCCCCAGCATTTT. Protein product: CASSPQGRNQPQHF.

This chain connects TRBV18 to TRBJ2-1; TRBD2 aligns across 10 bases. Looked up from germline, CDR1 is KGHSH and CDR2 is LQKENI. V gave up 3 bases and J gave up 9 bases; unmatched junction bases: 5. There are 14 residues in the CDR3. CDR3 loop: CASSPKREGVEQFF. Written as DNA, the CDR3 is TGTGCCAGCTCACCCAAGCGGGAGGGTGTTGAGCAGTTCTTC.

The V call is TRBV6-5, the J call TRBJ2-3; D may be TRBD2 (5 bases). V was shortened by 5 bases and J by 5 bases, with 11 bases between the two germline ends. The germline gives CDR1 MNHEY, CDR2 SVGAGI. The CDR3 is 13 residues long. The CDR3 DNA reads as TGTGCCAGCAGTGAAACCGGGATAGATACGCAGTATTTT. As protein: CASSETGIDTQYF.

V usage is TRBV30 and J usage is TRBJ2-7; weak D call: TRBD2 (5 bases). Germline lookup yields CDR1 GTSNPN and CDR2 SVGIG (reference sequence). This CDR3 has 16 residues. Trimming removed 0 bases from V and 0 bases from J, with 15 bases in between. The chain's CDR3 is CAWSVRVSGSSYEQYF. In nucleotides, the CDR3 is TGTGCCTGGAGTGTACGGGTAAGCGGCAGCTCCTACGAGCAGTACTTC.

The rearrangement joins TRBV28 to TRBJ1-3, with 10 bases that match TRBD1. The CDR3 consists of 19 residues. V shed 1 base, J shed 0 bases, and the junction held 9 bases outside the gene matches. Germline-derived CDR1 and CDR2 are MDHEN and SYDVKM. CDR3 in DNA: TGTGCCAGCAGTTTATTGTCCGGGACAGGGGCATACTCTGGAAACACCATATATTTT. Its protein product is CASSLLSGTGAYSGNTIYF.

The CDR3 DNA reads TGTGCCCCCAGAAACTACTTCCCTCCAGATACGCAGTATTTT. Protein: CAPRNYFPPDTQYF. V gene TRBV21-1 combines with J gene TRBJ2-3; whether TRBD2, the table's D call, matches the DNA was not checked. TRBV21-1 is noted as a pseudogene. The CDR3 is made up of 14 amino acids.

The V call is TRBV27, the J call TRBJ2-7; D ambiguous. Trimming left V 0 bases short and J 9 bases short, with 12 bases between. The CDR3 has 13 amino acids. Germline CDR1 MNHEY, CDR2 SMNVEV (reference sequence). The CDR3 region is CASSLSSGLGQYF. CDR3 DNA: TGTGCCAGCAGTTTATCGTCAGGTTTAGGGCAGTACTTC.